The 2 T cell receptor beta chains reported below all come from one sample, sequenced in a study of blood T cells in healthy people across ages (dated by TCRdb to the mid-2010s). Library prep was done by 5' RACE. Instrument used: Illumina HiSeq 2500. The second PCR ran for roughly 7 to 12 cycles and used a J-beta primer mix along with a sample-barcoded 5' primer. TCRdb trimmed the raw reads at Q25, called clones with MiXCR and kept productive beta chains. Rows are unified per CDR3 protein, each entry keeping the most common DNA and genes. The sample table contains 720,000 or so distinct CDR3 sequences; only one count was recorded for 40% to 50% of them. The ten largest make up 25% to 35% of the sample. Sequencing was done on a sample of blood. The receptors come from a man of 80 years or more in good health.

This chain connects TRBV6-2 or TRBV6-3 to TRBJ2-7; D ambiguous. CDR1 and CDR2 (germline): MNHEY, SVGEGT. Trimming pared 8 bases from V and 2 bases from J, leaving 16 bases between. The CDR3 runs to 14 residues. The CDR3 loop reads CASGGGSLTYEQYF. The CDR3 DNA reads TGTGCCAGCGGTGGTGGCTCCCTAACCTACGAGCAGTACTTC.

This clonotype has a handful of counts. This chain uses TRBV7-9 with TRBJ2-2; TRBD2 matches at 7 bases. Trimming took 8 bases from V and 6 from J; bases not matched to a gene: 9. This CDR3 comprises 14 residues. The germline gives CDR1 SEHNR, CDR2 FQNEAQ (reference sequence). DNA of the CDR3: TGTGCCAGCTCTGCAGCGGGACGATCCGGGGAGCTGTTTTTT. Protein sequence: CASSAAGRSGELFF.